Listed here are 26 T cell receptor beta chains from one sample, sequenced in a study of cytomegalovirus exposure and HLA in healthy donors. Use of 60 Vbeta and 13 Jbeta primers characterized the PCR. Assay: immunoSEQ multiplex PCR; the TCRdb copy retains only in-frame clones and omits some. The sample consists of 160,000 or so clones, approximately 80% of them appearing once. The sequencing sample was made of PBMCs. These receptors originate from a man in his 60s in good health and CMV-seronegative.

The chain uses TRBV13 and TRBJ2-7, with 8 bases identical to TRBD2. CDR1 is PRHDT and CDR2 is FYEKMQ in the germline V gene (reference sequence). The CDR3 is made up of 15 amino acids. V was pared by 3 bases and J by 3 bases, with 7 bases of the junction left unmatched. The chain's CDR3 is CASSFRTSGFYEQYF. The CDR3 coding sequence is TGTGCCAGCAGCTTTAGAACTAGCGGTTTCTACGAGCAGTACTTC.

The chain uses TRBV4-3 and TRBJ2-5; a possible D gene is TRBD2 (5 bases). The J call may be incorrect, as the DNA end agrees better with TRBJ2-7. This CDR3 is 16 amino acids long. The germline V gene encodes CDR1 LGHNA and CDR2 YSLEER. The CDR3 DNA sequence: TGCGCCAGCAGCCAAGTACTTTCCGGACTGTCCTACGAGCAGTACTTC. Protein: CASSQVLSGLSYEQYF.

This chain uses TRBV29-1 with TRBJ2-1; possible D gene TRBD1, 5 bases. This CDR3 region has 19 residues. Trimming cost V 3 bases and J 0 bases, with 24 bases left between them. Germline CDR1 SQVTM, CDR2 ANQGSEA. This CDR3 is CSVEDGQRGWAGSYNEQFF. For the CDR3, the DNA is TGCAGCGTTGAGGATGGACAAAGGGGATGGGCAGGCTCCTACAATGAGCAGTTCTTC.

This clone was observed a handful of times. The gene calls are TRBV27 and TRBJ1-4; D might be TRBD1 (6 bases). The CDR3 has 14 residues. V shed 4 bases and J shed 5 bases, with 11 bases lying between them. Germline V CDR1 and CDR2: MNHEY, SMNVEV (reference sequence). The CDR3 region has the DNA TGTGCCAGCAGTTCCGACAGGACGAATGAAAAACTGTTTTTT. The encoded protein is CASSSDRTNEKLFF.

The rearrangement joins TRBV2 to TRBJ1-2; tentative D call: TRBD1 (6 bases). The V gene's germline CDR1 is SNHLY and CDR2 FYNNEI. The CDR3 totals 14 residues. V lost 11 bases and J lost 3, with 19 bases in between. The CDR3 protein is CAGRRGILDYGYTF. In nucleotides, the CDR3 is TGTGCCGGGAGAAGGGGGATCCTGGACTATGGCTACACCTTC.

In its sample, this clone was seen once. V gene TRBV30 combines with J gene TRBJ2-6; 8 bases line up with TRBD1. The J segment lost 2 bases and the V segment lost 1 base, leaving 4 bases of the junction unmatched. This CDR3 spans 16 amino acids. Germline CDR1 and CDR2: GTSNPN and SVGIG (reference sequence). DNA for the CDR3: TGTGCCTGGAGTGGCTTGACAGGGGCTGGGGCCAACGTCCTGACTTTC. Protein product: CAWSGLTGAGANVLTF. The complete variable domain, with remaining parts taken from reference TRBV30 and TRBJ2-6, reads SQTIHQWPATLVQPVGSPLSLECTVEGTSNPNLYWYRQAAGRGLQLLFYSVGIGQISSEVPQNLSASRPQDRQFILSSKKLLLSDSGFYLCAWSGLTGAGANVLTFGAGSRLTVL.

The chain is built from TRBV5-1 and TRBJ2-7; 8 nucleotides agree with TRBD1. CDR1 SGHRS and CDR2 YFSETQ come from the germline V gene. The CDR3 length is 14 residues. J lost 2 bases, V lost 6 bases, and 7 bases had no gene match. CDR3 residues: CASTFGQGAYEQYF. The CDR3 coding sequence is TGCGCCAGCACCTTCGGACAGGGAGCCTACGAGCAGTACTTC.

J is TRBJ2-3 and V is TRBV7-9, with 9 positions matching TRBD1. Germline CDR1 reads SEHNR; CDR2 reads FQNEAQ (reference sequence). Germline trimming cut 4 bases from V and 1 base from J; bases unmatched to any gene: 3. This CDR3 has 15 residues. The DNA of the CDR3 is TGTGCCAGCAGCTCTCGGACAGGGGGCACAGATACGCAGTATTTT. Protein: CASSSRTGGTDTQYF.

The rearrangement links TRBV5-4 to TRBJ2-7, with TRBD2 as a possible D gene (6 bases). The CDR3 runs to 14 residues. Germline lookup yields CDR1 SGHNT and CDR2 YYREEE (reference sequence). Trimming cost V 0 bases and J 7 bases, with 14 bases left between them. The CDR3 here is CASSLASLGGEQYF. CDR3 DNA: TGTGCCAGCAGCTTGGCGTCCCTCGGGGGAGAGCAGTACTTC.

V gene TRBV25-1 combines with J gene TRBJ1-1, with 12 nucleotides matching TRBD1. The CDR3 spans 14 residues. Germline values: CDR1 MGHDK, CDR2 SYGVNS. V shed 1 base and J 8 bases; nucleotides not matched to a gene: 2. The CDR3 here is CASSEWGQGAEAFF. The DNA of the CDR3 is TGTGCCAGCAGTGAATGGGGACAGGGGGCGGAAGCTTTCTTT. Using reference TRBV25-1 and TRBJ1-1 for the parts outside the CDR3, the full variable domain is EADIYQTPRYLVIGTGKKITLECSQTMGHDKMYWYQQDPGMELHLIHYSYGVNSTEKGDLSSESTVSRIRTEHFPLTLESARPSHTSQYLCASSEWGQGAEAFFGQGTRLTVV.

The sample holds a few counts of this clone. The chain carries TRBV5-6 and TRBJ1-4, with 9 bases fitting TRBD1. J was trimmed by 8 bases and V by 4 bases; bases with no gene match: 9. The CDR3 loop spans 15 amino acids. Germline-derived CDR1 and CDR2 are SGHDT and YYEEEE. The CDR3 is CASSGLTGGREKLFF. CDR3 DNA: TGTGCCAGCAGCGGATTGACAGGGGGGCGCGAAAAACTGTTTTTT.

This chain connects TRBV2 to TRBJ2-3; 7 bases match TRBD1. The CDR3 loop spans 15 amino acids. Per germline, CDR1 SNHLY and CDR2 FYNNEI. J was trimmed by 6 bases and V by 2 bases; bases with no gene match: 8. In nucleotides, the CDR3 is TGTGCCAGCAGTGAACAGTTCAGGGGGTGGGATACGCAGTATTTT. It codes for CASSEQFRGWDTQYF.

V is TRBV5-1 and J is TRBJ2-1; D perhaps matches TRBD2 (6 bases). This CDR3 contains 15 residues. CDR1 is SGHRS, CDR2 YFSETQ, per germline. The V gene lost 7 bases and the J gene lost 0 bases, with 14 bases spanning the gap. CDR3 DNA sequence: TGCGCCAGCGGTACCGGCGGGACCTCCTACAATGAGCAGTTCTTC. This encodes CASGTGGTSYNEQFF.

V is TRBV9 and J is TRBJ2-1; 11 bases are a match to TRBD2. V lost 8 bases to trimming and J lost 5 bases; unmatched junction nucleotides: 6. Germline V gene data show CDR1 as SGDLS and CDR2 as YYNGEE. The CDR3 is made up of 14 amino acids. The CDR3: CASNRLAGNNEQFF. The CDR3 DNA reads as TGTGCCAGTAACAGACTAGCGGGAAACAATGAGCAGTTCTTC.

This clone occurred a few times. Here the CDR3 DNA reads TGTGCCAGCAGCCCTGGGACTAGCGGATCCACAGATACGCAGTATTTT. Translating gives CASSPGTSGSTDTQYF. V gene TRBV9 combines with J gene TRBJ2-3; the match to TRBD2 covers 11 bases. Trimming cost V 4 bases and J 2 bases; bases outside gene matches: 6. Germline lookup yields CDR1 SGDLS and CDR2 YYNGEE. This CDR3 has 16 residues. The whole variable domain, remainder taken from reference TRBV9 and TRBJ2-3, is DSGVTQTPKHLITATGQRVTLRCSPRSGDLSVYWYQQSLDQGLQFLIQYYNGEERAKGNILERFSAQQFPDLHSELNLSSLELGDSALYFCASSPGTSGSTDTQYFGPGTRLTVL.

The chain uses TRBV4-2 and TRBJ1-1; D unclear. Between the trimmed V and J ends, which lost 0 bases and 4 bases, there was a span of 12 bases. Germline assignment: CDR1 LGHNA and CDR2 YNFKEQ. CDR3 size: 15 residues. The CDR3 is CASSQDVTGGTEAFF. In DNA form, the CDR3 reads TGTGCCAGCAGCCAAGATGTTACGGGAGGCACTGAAGCTTTCTTT.

This clone was picked up a small number of times. V and J are TRBV7-9 and TRBJ1-1; TRBD1 is a possible D gene (6 bases). Trimming left V 5 bases short and J 4 bases short, with 14 bases between. The CDR3 totals 14 residues. The germline gives CDR1 SEHNR, CDR2 FQNEAQ (reference sequence). This chain's CDR3 is CASSQGPSGTEAFF. Here the CDR3 DNA reads TGTGCCAGCAGCCAGGGGCCGTCGGGCACTGAAGCTTTCTTT.

The chain uses TRBV7-9 and TRBJ2-3; 7 bases fit TRBD1. Germline-derived CDR1 and CDR2 are SEHNR and FQNEAQ (reference sequence). J lost 0 bases, V lost 4 bases, and 4 bases had no gene match. The CDR3 has 15 residues. The CDR3 nucleotides are TGTGCCAGCAGCTCCTCAGGGGGTAGCACAGATACGCAGTATTTT. It yields the protein CASSSSGGSTDTQYF.

The rearrangement joins TRBV19 to TRBJ1-4, with D possibly matching TRBD1 (5 bases). There are 11 residues in the CDR3. CDR1 LNHDA and CDR2 SQIVND come from the germline V gene (reference sequence). The V end was cut by 5 bases, the J end by 11 bases, with 9 bases between. The DNA of the CDR3 is TGTGCCAGTAGTTGGGGGAGGAAACTGTTTTTT. Translated: CASSWGRKLFF.

The chain recombines TRBV15 with TRBJ1-3, with D unresolved. The CDR3 is 15 amino acids. V lost 0 bases to trimming and J lost 0 bases, with 6 bases between them. Germline CDR1 and CDR2: LNHNV and YYDKDF (reference sequence). The CDR3 protein is CATSRDFSSGNTIYF. As DNA, the CDR3 is TGTGCCACCAGCAGAGACTTTAGCTCTGGAAACACCATATATTTT.

The chain has TRBV5-5 and TRBJ2-2, with D perhaps matching TRBD1 (8 bases). This CDR3 is 16 amino acids long. V lost 4 bases and J lost 6, with 19 bases in between. Germline V CDR1 and CDR2: SGHKS, YYEKEE (reference sequence). In DNA form, the CDR3 reads TGTGCCAGCAGCCAGGGACAGGTTCGGGAGGCCGGGGAGCTGTTTTTT. Its translation: CASSQGQVREAGELFF.

The chain employs TRBV5-1 and TRBJ2-1; 12 bases are shared with TRBD2. With V trimmed by 4 bases and J by 7 bases, 6 bases remained unmatched. CDR1 SGHRS and CDR2 YFSETQ come from the germline V gene. The CDR3 has 15 amino acids. CDR3 in amino acids: CASSPTSGSKNEQFF. The CDR3 region has the DNA TGCGCCAGCAGCCCGACTAGCGGGAGTAAAAATGAGCAGTTCTTC.

This clone was picked up a small number of times. This chain connects TRBV7-6 to TRBJ2-3, with TRBD2 matching 10 bases. Trimming removed 1 base from V and 6 bases from J; junction bases left unmatched: 7. The V gene's germline CDR1 is SGHVS and CDR2 FNYEAQ. This CDR3 region has 16 residues. In DNA, the CDR3 is TGTGCCAGCAGCTTAGGAGCGGGGGGGGGTCCGGATACGCAGTATTTT. Translating gives CASSLGAGGGPDTQYF.

V is TRBV11-2 and J is TRBJ2-1; D is unresolved. Germline V gene data show CDR1 as SGHAT and CDR2 as FQNNGV. There are 14 residues in the CDR3. With 3 bases removed from V and 5 bases from J, the gap between germline ends came to 11 bases. The CDR3 loop is CASSFSTRNNEQFF. The CDR3 nucleotides are TGTGCCAGCAGCTTCTCGACTCGTAACAATGAGCAGTTCTTC.

This clone was recorded only once. V and J are TRBV5-4 and TRBJ2-1, with TRBD2 identical over 8 bases. The germline V gene encodes CDR1 SGHNT and CDR2 YYREEE (reference sequence). With V trimmed by 1 base and J by 6 bases, 3 bases remained unmatched. The CDR3 is made up of 14 amino acids. The CDR3 protein is CASSLRLASNEQFF. The DNA for the CDR3 is TGTGCCAGCAGCTTGAGACTAGCGAGCAATGAGCAGTTCTTC.

A word on this clone: Other nucleotide sequences in the sample specify the same CDR3. J is TRBJ2-5 and V is TRBV5-1; a weak D match, TRBD2 (8 bases). Germline V gene data show CDR1 as SGHRS and CDR2 as YFSETQ. The CDR3 has 17 residues. Trimming took off 4 bases at V and 5 bases at J, with 24 bases between the two ends. CDR3 bases: TGCGCCAGCAGCCTATCAGGACTAGCAGGGGGGCAGGAGACCCAGTACTTC. This encodes CASSLSGLAGGQETQYF.